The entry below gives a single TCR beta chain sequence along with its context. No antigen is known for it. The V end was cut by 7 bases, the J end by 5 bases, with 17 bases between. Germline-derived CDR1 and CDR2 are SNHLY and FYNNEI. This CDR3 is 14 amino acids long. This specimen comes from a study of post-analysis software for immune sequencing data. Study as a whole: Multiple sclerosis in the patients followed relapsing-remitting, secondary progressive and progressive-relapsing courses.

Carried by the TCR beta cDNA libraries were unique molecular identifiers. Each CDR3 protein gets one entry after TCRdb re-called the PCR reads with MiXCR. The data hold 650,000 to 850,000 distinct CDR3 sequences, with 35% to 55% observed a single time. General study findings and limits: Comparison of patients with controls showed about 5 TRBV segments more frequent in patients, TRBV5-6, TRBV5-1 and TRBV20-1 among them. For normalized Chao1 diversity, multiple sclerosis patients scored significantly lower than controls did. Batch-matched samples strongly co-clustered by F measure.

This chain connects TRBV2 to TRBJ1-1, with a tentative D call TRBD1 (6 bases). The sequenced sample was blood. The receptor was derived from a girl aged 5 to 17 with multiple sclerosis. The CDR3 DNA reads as TGTGCCAGCACCATAAAGGGGGGGGTTACTGAAGCTTTCTTT. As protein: CASTIKGGVTEAFF.